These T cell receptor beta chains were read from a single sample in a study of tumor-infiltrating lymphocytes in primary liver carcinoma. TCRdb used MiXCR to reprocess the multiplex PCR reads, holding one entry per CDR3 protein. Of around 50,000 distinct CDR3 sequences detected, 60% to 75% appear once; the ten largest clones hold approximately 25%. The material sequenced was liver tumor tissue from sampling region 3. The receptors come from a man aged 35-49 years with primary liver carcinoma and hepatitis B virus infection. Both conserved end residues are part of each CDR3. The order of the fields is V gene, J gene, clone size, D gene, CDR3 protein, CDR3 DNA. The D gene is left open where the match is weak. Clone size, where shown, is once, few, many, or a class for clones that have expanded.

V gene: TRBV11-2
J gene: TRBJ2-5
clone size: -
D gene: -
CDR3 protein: CASRSRGSAHEETQYF
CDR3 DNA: TGTGCCAGCAGATCTCGGGGCTCGGCCCACGAAGAGACCCAGTACTTC

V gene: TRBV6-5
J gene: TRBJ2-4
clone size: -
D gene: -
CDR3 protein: CASSFDIDIANNIQYF
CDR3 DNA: TGTGCCAGCAGTTTCGACATAGATATAGCCAATAACATTCAGTACTTC

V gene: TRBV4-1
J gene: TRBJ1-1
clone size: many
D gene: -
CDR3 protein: CASTLSGMNTEAFF
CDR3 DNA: TGCGCCAGCACCCTAAGTGGTATGAACACTGAAGCTTTCTTT

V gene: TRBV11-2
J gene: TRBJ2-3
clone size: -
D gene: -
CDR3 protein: CASSQYSGGGHEQYF
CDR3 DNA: TGTGCCAGCAGCCAATATTCGGGAGGGGGCCACGAGCAGTATTTT

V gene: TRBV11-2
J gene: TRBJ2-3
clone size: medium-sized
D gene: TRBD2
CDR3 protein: CASSPAGEPDTQYF
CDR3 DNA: TGTGCCAGCAGCCCAGCGGGAGAGCCAGATACGCAGTATTTT

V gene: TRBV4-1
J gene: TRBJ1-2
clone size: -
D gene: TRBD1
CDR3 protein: CASSLPPGQGRYGYTF
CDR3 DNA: TGCGCCAGCAGCCTGCCTCCGGGACAGGGACGATATGGCTACACCTTC

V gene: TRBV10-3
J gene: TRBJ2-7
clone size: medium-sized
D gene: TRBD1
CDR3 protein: CAISALPPGQGFGEQYF
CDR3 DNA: TGTGCCATCAGTGCCCTTCCCCCGGGACAGGGGTTCGGCGAGCAGTACTTC

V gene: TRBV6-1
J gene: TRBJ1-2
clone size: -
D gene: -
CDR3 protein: CASSEALTGYGYTF
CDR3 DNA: TGCGCCAGCAGTGAAGCTCTTACAGGGTACGGCTACACCTTC

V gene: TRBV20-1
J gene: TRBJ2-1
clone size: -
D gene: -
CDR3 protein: CSARDIARNEQFF
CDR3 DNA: TGCAGTGCTAGAGATATAGCACGCAATGAGCAGTTCTTC

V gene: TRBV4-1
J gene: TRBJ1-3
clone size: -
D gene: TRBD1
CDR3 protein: CASGQEDRAGNTIYF
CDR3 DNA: TGCGCCAGCGGCCAAGAAGACAGGGCTGGAAACACCATATATTTT

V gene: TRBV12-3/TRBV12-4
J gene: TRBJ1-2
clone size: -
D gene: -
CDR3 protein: CASRGARDPGVF
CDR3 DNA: TGTGCCAGCAGGGGGGCCCGGGACCCGGGGGTTTTC

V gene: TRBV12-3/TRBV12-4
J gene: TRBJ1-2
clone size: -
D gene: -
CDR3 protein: CAISLGRDGYAF
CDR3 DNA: TGTGCCATCAGTTTGGGCAGGGATGGCTACGCCTTC

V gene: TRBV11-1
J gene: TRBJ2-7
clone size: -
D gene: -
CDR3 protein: CASSLRFDYGTYKQYF
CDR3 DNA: TGTGCCAGCAGCTTACGTTTCGATTACGGTACCTACAAACAGTACTTC

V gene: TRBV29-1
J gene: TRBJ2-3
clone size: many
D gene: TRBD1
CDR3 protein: CGVEMGRGNTQYF
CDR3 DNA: TGCGGCGTTGAAATGGGCAGGGGGAATACGCAGTATTTT

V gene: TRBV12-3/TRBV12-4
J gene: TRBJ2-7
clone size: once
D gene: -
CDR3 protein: CASSLSRGGYEQYF
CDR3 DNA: TGTGCCAGCAGTCTCTCCAGGGGAGGTTACGAGCAGTATTTC

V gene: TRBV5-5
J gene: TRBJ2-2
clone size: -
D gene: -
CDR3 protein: CASSREPITRELSF
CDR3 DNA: TGTGCCAGCAGTCGGGAGCCTATCACCCGGGAGCTGTCTTTT

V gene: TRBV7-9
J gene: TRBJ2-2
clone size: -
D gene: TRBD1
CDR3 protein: CASRAAGQVRTGELLF
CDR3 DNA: TGTGCCAGCAGAGCTGCCGGACAGGTCCGCACCGGGGAACTGCTTTTT

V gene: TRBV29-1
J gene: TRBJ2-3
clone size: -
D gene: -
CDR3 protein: CSVEWAGDTQYF
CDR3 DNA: TGCAGCGTAGAATGGGCAGGAGATACACAGTATTTT

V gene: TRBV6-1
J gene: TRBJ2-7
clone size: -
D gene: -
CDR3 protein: CASSAPGLHEQYF
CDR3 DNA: TGTGCCAGCAGTGCCCCGGGACTCCACGAGCAGTACTTC

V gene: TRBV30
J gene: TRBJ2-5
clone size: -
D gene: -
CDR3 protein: CAWSAGHQATKYF
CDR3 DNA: TGTGCCTGGAGCGCGGGACACCAAGCGACCAAGTACTTC

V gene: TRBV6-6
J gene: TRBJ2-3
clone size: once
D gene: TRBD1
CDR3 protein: CAGSLFLLQGTDTQYF
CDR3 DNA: TGTGCCGGCAGTCTCTTTTTGTTACAGGGGACAGATACGCAGTATTTT

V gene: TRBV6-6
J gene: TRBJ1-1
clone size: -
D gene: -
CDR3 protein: CASSYSNATTEASF
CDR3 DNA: TGTGCCAGCAGTTACTCGAATGCGACCACTGAAGCTTCCTTT

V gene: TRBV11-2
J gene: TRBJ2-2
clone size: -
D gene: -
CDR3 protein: CASSLSRNTGELFF
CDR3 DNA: TGTGCCAGCAGCTTATCCCGGAACACCGGGGAGCTGTTTTTT

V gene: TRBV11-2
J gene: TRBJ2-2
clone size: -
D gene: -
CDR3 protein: CASNLVRTYPGTGELFF
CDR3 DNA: TGTGCCAGCAACTTAGTTCGGACATACCCCGGGACCGGGGAGCTGTTTTTT

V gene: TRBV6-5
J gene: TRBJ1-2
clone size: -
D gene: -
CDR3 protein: CASSYSRGDGYSF
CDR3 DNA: TGTGCCAGTAGCTACTCAAGGGGGGATGGCTACTCCTTC

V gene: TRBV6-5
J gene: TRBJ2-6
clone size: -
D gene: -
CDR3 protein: CANRLWTWMKAGANVLTF
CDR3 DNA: TGTGCCAACAGACTTTGGACATGGATGAAAGCTGGGGCCAACGTCCTGACTTTC

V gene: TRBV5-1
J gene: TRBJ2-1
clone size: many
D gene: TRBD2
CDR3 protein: CASSLSGSTYNEQFF
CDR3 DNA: TGCGCCAGCAGCTTGAGCGGGAGTACATACAATGAGCAGTTCTTC

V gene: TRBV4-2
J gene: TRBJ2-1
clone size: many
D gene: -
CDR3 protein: CASSQAGPDDEQFF
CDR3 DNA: TGTGCCAGCAGCCAAGCGGGACCCGATGATGAGCAGTTCTTC

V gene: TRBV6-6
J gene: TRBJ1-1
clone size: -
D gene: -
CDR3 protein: CASMGGGTEAFF
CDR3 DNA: TGCGCCAGCATGGGGGGCGGCACTGAAGCTTTCTTT

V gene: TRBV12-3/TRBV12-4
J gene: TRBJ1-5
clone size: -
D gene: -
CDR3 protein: CASSLVSVQPLHF
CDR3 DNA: TGCGCCAGCAGTTTAGTAAGTGTTCAACCCCTGCATTTT

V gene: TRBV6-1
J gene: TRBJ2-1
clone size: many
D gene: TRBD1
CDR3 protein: CASSARQGGNNEQFF
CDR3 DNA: TGTGCCAGCAGTGCTCGACAGGGGGGAAACAATGAGCAGTTCTTC

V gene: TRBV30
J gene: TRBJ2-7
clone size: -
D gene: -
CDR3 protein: CAGGRRRSPYEQYF
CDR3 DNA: TGTGCCGGGGGACGGAGACGGTCGCCCTACGAGCAGTACTTC

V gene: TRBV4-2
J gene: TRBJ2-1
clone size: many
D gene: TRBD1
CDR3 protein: CASSQDGTGDNEQFF
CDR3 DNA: TGTGCCAGCAGCCAAGATGGGACAGGGGACAATGAGCAGTTCTTC

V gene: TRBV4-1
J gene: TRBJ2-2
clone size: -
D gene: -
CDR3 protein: CASSQGVANTGELFF
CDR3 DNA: TGCGCCAGCAGCCAAGGAGTTGCTAACACCGGGGAGCTGTTTTTC

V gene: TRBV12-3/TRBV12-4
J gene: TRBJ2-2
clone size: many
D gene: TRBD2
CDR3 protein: CASRLAGDTGELFF
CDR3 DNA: TGTGCCAGCAGACTAGCGGGAGACACCGGGGAGCTGTTTTTT